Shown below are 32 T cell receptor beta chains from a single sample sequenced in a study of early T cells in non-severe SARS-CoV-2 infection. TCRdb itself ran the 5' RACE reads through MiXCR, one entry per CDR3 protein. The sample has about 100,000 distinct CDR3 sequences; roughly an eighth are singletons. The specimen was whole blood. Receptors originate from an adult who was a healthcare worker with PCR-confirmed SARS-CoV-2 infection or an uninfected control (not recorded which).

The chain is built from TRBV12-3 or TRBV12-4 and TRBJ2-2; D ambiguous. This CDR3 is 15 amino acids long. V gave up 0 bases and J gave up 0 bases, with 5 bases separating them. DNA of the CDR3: TGTGCCAGCAGTTTAGCGTTATCGAACACCGGGGAGCTGTTTTTT. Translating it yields CASSLALSNTGELFF.

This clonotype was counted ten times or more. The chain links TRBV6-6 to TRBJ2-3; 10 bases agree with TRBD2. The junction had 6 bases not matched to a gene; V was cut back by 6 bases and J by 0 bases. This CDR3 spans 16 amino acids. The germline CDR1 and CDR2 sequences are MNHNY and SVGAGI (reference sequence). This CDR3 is CASSPKRGGSTDTQYF. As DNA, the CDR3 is TGTGCCAGCAGCCCGAAGCGGGGGGGGAGCACAGATACGCAGTATTTT.

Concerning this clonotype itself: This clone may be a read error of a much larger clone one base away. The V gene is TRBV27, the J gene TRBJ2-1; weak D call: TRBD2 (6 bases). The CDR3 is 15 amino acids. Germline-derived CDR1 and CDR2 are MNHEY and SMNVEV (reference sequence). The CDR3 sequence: CTSSLASVSYNEQFF. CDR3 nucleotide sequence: TGTACCAGCAGTTTAGCTAGCGTCTCCTACAATGAGCAGTTCTTC.

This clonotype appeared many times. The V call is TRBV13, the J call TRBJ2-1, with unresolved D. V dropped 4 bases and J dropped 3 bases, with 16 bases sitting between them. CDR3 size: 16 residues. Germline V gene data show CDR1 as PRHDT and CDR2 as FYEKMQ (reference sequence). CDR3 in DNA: TGTGCCAGCAGCTCCCGCGAAGGAGCTTACTACAATGAGCAGTTCTTC. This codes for CASSSREGAYYNEQFF.

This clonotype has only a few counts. CDR3 protein: CASSPAGAGGKTDTQYF. In nucleotides, the CDR3 is TGTGCCAGCAGTCCCGCCGGGGCGGGGGGTAAAACAGATACGCAGTATTTT. The chain employs TRBV28 and TRBJ2-3, with 8 nucleotides matching TRBD2. The V and J ends lost 5 bases and 3 bases, in that order; junction bases with no gene match: 13. The CDR3 spans 17 residues. Germline lookup yields CDR1 MDHEN and CDR2 SYDVKM.

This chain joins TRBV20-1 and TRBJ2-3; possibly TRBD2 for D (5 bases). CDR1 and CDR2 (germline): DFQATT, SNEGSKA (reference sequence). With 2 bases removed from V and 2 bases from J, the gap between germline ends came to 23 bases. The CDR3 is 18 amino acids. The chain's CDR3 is CSARPIPKPGTDTDTQYF. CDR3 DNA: TGCAGTGCTAGACCCATCCCTAAACCGGGAACAGACACAGATACGCAGTATTTT.

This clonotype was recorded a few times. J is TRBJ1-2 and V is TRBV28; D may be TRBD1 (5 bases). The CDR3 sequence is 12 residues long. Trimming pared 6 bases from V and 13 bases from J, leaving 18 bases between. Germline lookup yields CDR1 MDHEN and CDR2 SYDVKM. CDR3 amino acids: CASSRDRSQVTF. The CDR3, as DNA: TGTGCCAGCAGCCGGGACCGCTCCCAGGTCACCTTC.

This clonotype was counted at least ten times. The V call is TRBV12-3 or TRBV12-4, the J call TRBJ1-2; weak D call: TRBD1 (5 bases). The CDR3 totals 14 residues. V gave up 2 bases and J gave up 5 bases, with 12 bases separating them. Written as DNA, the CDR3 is TGTGCCAGCAGTTTATTCCAGGGCAGTTATGGCTACACCTTC. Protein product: CASSLFQGSYGYTF.

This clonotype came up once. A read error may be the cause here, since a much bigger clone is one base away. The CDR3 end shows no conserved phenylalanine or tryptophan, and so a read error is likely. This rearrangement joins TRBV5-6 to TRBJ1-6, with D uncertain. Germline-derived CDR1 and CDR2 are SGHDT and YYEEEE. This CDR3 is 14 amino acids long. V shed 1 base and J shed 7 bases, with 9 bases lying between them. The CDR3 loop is CASSLFKANSPLHL. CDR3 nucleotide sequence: TGTGCCAGCAGCTTGTTCAAGGCAAATTCACCCCTCCACTTG.

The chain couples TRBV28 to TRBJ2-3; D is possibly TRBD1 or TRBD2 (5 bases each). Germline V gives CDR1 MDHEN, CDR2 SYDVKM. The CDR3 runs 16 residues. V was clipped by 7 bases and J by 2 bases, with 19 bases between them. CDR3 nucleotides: TGTGCCAGCACGACCCCGAGAGGGGAGTCCACAGATACGCAGTATTTT. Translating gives CASTTPRGESTDTQYF.

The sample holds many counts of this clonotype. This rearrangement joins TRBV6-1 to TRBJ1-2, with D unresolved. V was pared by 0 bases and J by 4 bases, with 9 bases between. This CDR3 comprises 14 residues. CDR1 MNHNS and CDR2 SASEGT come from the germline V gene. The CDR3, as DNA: TGTGCCAGCAGTGAAGCGGTACAGCCCTATGGCTACACCTTC. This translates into CASSEAVQPYGYTF.

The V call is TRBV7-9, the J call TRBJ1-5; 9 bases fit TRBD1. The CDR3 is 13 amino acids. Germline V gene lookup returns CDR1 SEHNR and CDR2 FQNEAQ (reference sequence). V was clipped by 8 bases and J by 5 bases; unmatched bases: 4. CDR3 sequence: CASARQGDQPQHF. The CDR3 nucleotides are TGTGCCAGCGCCCGACAGGGGGATCAGCCCCAGCATTTT.

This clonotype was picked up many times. CDR3 nucleotide sequence: TGTGCCAGCAGCTCCGCTTATGGCTACACCTTC. Residues: CASSSAYGYTF. The chain is built from TRBV7-2 and TRBJ1-2; D remains unclear. V lost 4 bases and J 5 bases, leaving 5 bases between the germline ends. Germline V CDR1 and CDR2: SGHTA, FQGNSA. The CDR3 extends over 11 amino acids.

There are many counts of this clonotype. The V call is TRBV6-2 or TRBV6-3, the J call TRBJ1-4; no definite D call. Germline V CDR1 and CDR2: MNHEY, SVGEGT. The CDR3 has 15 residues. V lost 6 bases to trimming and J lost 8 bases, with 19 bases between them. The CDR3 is CASRLWSTRAEKLFF. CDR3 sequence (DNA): TGTGCCAGCAGACTCTGGTCGACCCGGGCCGAAAAACTGTTTTTT.

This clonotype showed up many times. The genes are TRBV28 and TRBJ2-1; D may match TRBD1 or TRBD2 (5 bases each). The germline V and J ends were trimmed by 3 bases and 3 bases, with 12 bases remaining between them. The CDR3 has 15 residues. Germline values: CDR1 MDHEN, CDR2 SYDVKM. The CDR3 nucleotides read TGTGCCAGCAGTTTCGGGGACCTATTCTACAATGAGCAGTTCTTC. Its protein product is CASSFGDLFYNEQFF.

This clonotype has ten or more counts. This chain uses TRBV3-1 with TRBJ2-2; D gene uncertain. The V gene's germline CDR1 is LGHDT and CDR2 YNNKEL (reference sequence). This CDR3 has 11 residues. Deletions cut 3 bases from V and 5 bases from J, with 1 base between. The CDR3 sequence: CASSQTGELFF. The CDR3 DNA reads TGTGCCAGCAGCCAGACCGGGGAGCTGTTTTTT.

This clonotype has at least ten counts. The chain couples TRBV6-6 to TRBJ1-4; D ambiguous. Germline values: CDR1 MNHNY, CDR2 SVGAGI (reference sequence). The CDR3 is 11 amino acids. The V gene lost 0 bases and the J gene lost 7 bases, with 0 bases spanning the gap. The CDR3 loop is CASSYSEKLFF. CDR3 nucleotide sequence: TGTGCCAGCAGTTACTCTGAAAAACTGTTTTTT.

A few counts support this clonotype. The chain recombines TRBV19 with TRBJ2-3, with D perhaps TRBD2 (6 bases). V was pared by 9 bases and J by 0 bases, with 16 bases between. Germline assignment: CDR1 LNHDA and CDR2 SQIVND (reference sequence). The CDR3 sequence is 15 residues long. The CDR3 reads CASWDSAGSTDTQYF. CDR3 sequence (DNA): TGTGCCAGCTGGGACTCAGCGGGCAGCACAGATACGCAGTATTTT.

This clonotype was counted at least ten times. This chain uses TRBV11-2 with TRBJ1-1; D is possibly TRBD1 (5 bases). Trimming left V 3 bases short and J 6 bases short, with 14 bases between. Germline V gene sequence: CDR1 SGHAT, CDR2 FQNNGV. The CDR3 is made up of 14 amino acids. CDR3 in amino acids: CASSLEQVGAEAFF. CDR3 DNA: TGTGCCAGCAGCTTGGAACAGGTGGGGGCTGAAGCTTTCTTT.

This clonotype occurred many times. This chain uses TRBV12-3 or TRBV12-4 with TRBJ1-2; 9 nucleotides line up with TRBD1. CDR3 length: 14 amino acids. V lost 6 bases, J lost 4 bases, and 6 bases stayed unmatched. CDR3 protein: CASSGDRAVYGYTF. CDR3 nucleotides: TGTGCCAGCAGCGGGGACAGGGCAGTCTATGGCTACACCTTC.

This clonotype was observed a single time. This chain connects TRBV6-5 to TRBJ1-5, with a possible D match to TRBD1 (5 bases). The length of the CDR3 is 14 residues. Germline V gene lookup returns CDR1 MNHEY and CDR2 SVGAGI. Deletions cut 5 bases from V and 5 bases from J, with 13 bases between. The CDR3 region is CASSRGGEDQPQHF. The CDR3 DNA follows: TGTGCCAGCAGTCGTGGAGGGGAGGATCAGCCCCAGCATTTT.

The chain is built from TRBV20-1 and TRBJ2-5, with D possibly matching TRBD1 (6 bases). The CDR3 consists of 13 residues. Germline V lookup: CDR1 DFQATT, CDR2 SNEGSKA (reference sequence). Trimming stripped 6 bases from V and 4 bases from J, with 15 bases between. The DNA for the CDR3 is TGCAGTGCCCCTGGGGGCGGTCGAGAGACCCAGTACTTC. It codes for CSAPGGGRETQYF.

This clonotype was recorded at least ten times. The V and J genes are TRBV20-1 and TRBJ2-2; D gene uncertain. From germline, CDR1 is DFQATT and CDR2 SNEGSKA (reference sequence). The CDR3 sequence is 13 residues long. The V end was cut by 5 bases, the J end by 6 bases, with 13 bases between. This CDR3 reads CSAPDTLSGELFF. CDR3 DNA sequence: TGCAGTGCTCCAGACACTTTATCCGGGGAGCTGTTTTTT.

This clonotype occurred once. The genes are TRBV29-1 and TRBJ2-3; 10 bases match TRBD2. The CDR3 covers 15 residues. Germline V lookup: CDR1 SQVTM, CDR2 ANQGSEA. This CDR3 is CGAAIGTSGTDTQYF. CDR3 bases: TGCGGCGCGGCTATCGGGACTAGCGGCACAGATACGCAGTATTTT.

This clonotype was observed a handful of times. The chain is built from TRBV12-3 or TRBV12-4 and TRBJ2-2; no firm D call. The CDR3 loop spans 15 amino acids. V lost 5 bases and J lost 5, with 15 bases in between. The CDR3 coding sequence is TGTGCCAGCAGTCCTAAACGCGTTGGGACCGGGGAGCTGTTTTTT. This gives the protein CASSPKRVGTGELFF.

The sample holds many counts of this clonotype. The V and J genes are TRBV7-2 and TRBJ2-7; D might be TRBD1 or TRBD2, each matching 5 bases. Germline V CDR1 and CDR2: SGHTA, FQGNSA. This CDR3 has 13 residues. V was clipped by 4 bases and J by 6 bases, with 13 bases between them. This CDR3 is CASSSGPGREQYF. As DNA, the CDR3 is TGTGCCAGCAGCTCAGGACCGGGGCGCGAGCAGTACTTC.

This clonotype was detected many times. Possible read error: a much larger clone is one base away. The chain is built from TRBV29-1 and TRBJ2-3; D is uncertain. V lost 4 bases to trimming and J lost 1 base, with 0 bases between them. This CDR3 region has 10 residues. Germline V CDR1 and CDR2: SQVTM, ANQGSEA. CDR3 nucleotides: TGCAGCGTTGGCACAGATACGCAGTATTTT. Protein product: CSVGTDTQYF.

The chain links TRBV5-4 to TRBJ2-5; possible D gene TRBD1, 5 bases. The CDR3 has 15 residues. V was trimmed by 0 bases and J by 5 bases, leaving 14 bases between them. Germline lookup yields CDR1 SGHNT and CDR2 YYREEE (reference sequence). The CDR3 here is CASSLGGRVAETQYF. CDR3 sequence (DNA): TGTGCCAGCAGCTTGGGGGGCCGGGTCGCTGAGACCCAGTACTTC.

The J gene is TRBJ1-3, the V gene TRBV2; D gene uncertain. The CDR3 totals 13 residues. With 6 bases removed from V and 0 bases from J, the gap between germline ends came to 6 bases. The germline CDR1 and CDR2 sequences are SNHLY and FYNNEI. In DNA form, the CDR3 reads TGTGCCAGCAGGACGGGCTCTGGAAACACCATATATTTT. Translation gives CASRTGSGNTIYF.

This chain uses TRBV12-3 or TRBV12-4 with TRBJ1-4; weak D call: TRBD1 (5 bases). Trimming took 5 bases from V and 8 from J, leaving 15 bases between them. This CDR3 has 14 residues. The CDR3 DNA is TGTGCCAGCAGTCTAAGGGCCGGGGGGGAAAAACTGTTTTTT. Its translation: CASSLRAGGEKLFF.

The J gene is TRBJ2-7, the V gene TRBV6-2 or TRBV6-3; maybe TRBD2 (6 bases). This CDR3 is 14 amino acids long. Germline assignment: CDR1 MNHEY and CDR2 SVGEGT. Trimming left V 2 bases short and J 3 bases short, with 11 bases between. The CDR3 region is CASSYGGGFYEQYF. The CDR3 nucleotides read TGTGCCAGCAGTTACGGCGGAGGGTTCTACGAGCAGTACTTC.

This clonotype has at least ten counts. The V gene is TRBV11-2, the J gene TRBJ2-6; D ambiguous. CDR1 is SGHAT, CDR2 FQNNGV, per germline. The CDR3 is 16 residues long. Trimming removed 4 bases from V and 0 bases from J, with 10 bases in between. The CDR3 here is CASSSLLASGANVLTF. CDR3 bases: TGTGCCAGCAGCTCCCTTCTCGCCTCTGGGGCCAACGTCCTGACTTTC. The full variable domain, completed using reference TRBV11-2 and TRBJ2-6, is EAGVAQSPRYKIIEKRQSVAFWCNPISGHATLYWYQQILGQGPKLLIQFQNNGVVDDSQLPKDRFSAERLKGVDSTLKIQPAKLEDSAVYLCASSSLLASGANVLTFGAGSRLTVL.